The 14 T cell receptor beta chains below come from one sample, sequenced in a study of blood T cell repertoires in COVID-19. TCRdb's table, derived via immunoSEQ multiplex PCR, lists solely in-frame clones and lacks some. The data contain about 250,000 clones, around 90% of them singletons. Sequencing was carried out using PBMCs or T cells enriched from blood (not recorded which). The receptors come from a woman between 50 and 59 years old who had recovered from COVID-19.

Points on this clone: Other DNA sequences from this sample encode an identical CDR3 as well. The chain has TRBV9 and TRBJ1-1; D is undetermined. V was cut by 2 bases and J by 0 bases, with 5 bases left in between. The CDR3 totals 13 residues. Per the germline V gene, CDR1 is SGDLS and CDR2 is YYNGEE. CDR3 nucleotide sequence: TGTGCCAGCAGCGTTGCTATGAACACTGAAGCTTTCTTT. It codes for CASSVAMNTEAFF.

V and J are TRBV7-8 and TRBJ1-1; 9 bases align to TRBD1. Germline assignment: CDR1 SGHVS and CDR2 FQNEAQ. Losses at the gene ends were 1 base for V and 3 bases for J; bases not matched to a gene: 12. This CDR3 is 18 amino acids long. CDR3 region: CASSLGAGTGRRDTEAFF. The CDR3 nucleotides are TGTGCCAGCAGCTTAGGCGCAGGGACAGGGAGGAGAGACACTGAAGCTTTCTTT.

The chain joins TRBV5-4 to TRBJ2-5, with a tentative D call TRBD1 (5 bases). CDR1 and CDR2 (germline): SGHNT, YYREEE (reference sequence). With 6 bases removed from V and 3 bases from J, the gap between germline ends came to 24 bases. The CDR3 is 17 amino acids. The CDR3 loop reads CASTRGKGYTGEETQYF. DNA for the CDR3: TGTGCCAGCACCCGAGGCAAAGGATATACAGGAGAAGAGACCCAGTACTTC.

For the CDR3, the DNA is TGTGCCAGTAGTCTGAGACTAGCGGACGGAAGCTCCTACAATGAGCAGTTCTTC. Residues: CASSLRLADGSSYNEQFF. The rearrangement uses TRBV19 and TRBJ2-1, with 9 bases matching TRBD2. The J segment lost 0 bases and the V segment lost 5 bases, leaving 11 bases of the junction unmatched. Per the germline V gene, CDR1 is LNHDA and CDR2 is SQIVND (reference sequence). The CDR3 is made up of 18 amino acids.

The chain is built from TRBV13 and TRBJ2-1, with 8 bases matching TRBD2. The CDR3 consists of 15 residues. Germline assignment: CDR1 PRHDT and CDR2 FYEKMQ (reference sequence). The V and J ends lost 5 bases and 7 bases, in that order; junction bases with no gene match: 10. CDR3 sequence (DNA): TGTGCCAGCAGCCCCGATAACGGGAGGGCTAATGAGCAGTTCTTC. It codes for CASSPDNGRANEQFF. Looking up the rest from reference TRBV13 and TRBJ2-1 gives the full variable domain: AAGVIQSPRHLIKEKRETATLKCYPIPRHDTVYWYQQGPGQDPQFLISFYEKMQSDKGSIPDRFSAQQFSDYHSELNMSSLELGDSALYFCASSPDNGRANEQFFGPGTRLTVL.

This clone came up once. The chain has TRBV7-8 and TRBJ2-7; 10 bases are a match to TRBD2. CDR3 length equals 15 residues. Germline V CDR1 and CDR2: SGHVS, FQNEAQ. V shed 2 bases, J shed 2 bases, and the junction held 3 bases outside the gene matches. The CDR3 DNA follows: TGTGCCAGCAGCTTAACTAGCGGGACCACCTACGAGCAGTACTTC. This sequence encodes CASSLTSGTTYEQYF. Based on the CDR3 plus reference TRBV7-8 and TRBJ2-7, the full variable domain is GAGVSQSPRYKVAKRGQDVALRCDPISGHVSLFWYQQALGQGPEFLTYFQNEAQLDKSGLPSDRFFAERPEGSVSTLKIQRTQQEDSAVYLCASSLTSGTTYEQYFGPGTRLTVT.

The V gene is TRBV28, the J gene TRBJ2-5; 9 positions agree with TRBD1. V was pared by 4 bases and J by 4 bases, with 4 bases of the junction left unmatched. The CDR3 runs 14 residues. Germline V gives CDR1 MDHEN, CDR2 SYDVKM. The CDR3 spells CASSWTGAGETQYF. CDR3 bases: TGTGCCAGCAGTTGGACAGGGGCAGGAGAGACCCAGTACTTC.

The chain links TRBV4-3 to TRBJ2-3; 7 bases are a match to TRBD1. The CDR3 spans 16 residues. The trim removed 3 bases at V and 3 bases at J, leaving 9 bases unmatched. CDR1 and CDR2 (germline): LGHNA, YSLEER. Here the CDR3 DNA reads TGCGCCAGCAGCCACGCACAGGGGATCAGGACAGATACGCAGTATTTT. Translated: CASSHAQGIRTDTQYF.

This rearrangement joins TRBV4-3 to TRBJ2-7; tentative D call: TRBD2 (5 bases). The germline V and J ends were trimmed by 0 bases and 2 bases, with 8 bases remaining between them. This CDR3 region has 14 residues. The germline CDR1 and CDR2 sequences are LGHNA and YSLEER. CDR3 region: CASSQDEGTYEQYF. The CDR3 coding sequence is TGCGCCAGCAGCCAAGACGAGGGAACCTACGAGCAGTACTTC.

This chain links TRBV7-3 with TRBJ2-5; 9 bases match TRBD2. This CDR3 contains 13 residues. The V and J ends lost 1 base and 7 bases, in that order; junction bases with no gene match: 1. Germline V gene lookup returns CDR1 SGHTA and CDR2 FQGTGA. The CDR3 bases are TGTGCCAGCAGCTTAAGGCGGGAGGGGACCCAGTACTTC. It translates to CASSLRREGTQYF.

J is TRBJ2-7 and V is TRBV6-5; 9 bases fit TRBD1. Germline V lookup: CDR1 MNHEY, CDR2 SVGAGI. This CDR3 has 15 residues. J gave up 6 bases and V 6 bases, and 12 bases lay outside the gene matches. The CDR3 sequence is CASSRFGQGLFEQYF. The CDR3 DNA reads TGTGCCAGCAGCCGCTTCGGACAGGGGCTCTTCGAGCAGTACTTC.

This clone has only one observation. CDR3 nucleotide sequence: TGTGCCAGCAGCTCTGAGGGACAGCGAGAGACCCAGTACTTC. Amino acid sequence: CASSSEGQRETQYF. This chain links TRBV7-2 with TRBJ2-5; 7 nucleotides agree with TRBD1. V gave up 4 bases and J gave up 4 bases; unmatched junction bases: 6. This CDR3 has 14 amino acids. Germline CDR1 reads SGHTA; CDR2 reads FQGNSA.

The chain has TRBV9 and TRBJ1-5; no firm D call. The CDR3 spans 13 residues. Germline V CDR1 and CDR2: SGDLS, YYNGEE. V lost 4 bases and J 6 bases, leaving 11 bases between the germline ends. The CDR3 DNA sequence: TGTGCCAGCAGCCCGAGTAGCGGTCAGCCCCAGCATTTT. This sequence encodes CASSPSSGQPQHF.

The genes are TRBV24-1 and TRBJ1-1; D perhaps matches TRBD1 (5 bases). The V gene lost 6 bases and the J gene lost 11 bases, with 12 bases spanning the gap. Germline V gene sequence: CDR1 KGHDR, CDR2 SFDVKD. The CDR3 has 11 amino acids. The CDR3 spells CATSSGSRAFF. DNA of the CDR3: TGTGCCACCAGTTCAGGGTCTAGGGCTTTCTTT.